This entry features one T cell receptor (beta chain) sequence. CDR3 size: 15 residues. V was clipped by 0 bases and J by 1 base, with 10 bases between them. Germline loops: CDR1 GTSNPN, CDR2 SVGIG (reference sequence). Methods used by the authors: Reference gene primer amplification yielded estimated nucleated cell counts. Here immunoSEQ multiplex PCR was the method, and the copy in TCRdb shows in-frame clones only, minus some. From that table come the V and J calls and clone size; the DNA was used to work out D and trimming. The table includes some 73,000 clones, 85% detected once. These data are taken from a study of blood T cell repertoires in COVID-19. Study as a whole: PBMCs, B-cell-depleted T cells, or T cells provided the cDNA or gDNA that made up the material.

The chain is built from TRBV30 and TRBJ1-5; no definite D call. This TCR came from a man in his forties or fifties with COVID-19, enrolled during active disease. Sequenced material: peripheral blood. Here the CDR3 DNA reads TGTGCCTGGAGTGTTGGCAGTGTAAGCAATCAGCCCCAGCATTTT. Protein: CAWSVGSVSNQPQHF. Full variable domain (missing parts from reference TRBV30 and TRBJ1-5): SQTIHQWPATLVQPVGSPLSLECTVEGTSNPNLYWYRQAAGRGLQLLFYSVGIGQISSEVPQNLSASRPQDRQFILSSKKLLLSDSGFYLCAWSVGSVSNQPQHFGDGTRLSIL.